Sequencing of this T cell receptor beta chain was carried out in a study of early T cells in non-severe SARS-CoV-2 infection. Background on the study: Bulk RNA isolated from unsorted whole blood underwent sequencing; chains were not paired.

For this clonotype: Its antigen is unidentified.

Trimming stripped 4 bases from V and 4 bases from J, with 18 bases between. Germline V gives CDR1 SGHRS, CDR2 YFSETQ. The CDR3 covers 15 residues. Unique molecular identifiers tagged individual cDNA molecules. TCRdb redid the calling of the 5' RACE reads with MiXCR, one entry per CDR3 protein. The sample includes 55,000 to 75,000 distinct CDR3 sequences, more than 8% of them seen just once. General study results and limits: CD4 and private specificities were missed by VDJdb matching, which favored anti-spike CD8 responses.

This receptor was taken from an adult who was a healthcare worker with PCR-confirmed SARS-CoV-2 infection or an uninfected control (not recorded which). The sequences come from whole blood, collected at baseline. The chain links TRBV5-1 to TRBJ2-7; weak D call: TRBD2 (5 bases). The CDR3 coding sequence is TGCGCCAGCAGCACCCCCTCCAGCGGTAATTACGAGCAGTACTTC. Its protein product is CASSTPSSGNYEQYF.